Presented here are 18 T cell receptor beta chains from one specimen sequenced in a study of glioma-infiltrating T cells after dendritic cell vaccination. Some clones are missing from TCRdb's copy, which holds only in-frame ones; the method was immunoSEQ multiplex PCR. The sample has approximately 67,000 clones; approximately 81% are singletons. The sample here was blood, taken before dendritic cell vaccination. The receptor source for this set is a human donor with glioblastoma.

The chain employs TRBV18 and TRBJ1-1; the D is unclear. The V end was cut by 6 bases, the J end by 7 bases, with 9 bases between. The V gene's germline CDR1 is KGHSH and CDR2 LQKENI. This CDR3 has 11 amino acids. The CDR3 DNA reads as TGTGCCAGCTCTTTACAAGATGAAGCTTTCTTT. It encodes CASSLQDEAFF.

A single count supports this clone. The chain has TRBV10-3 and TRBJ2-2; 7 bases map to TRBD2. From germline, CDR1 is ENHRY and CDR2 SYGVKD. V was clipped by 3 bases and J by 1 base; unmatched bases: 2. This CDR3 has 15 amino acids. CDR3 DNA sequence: TGTGCCATCAGTGAAATAGCGGGGAACACCGGGGAGCTGTTTTTT. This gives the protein CAISEIAGNTGELFF.

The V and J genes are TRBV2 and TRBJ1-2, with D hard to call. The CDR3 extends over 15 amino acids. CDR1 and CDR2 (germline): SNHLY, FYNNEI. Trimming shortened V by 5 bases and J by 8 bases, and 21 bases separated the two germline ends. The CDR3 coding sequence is TGTGCCAGCAGTCGAATAAGTGACCGGGAATCCGGCTACACCTTC. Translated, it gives CASSRISDRESGYTF.

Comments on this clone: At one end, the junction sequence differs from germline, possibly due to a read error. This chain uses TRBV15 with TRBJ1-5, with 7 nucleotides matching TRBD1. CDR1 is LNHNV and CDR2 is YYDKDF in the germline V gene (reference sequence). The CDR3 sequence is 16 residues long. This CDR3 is CATGRDPYRGPQPQHF. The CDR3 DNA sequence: TGTGCCACCGGCAGAGACCCATACAGGGGCCCCCAGCCCCAGCATTTT.

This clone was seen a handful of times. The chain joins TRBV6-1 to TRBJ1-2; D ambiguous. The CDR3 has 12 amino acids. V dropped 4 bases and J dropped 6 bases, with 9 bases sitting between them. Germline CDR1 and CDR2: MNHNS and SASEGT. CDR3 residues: CASSGRDDGYTF. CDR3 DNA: TGTGCCAGCAGTGGGAGAGACGATGGCTACACCTTC.

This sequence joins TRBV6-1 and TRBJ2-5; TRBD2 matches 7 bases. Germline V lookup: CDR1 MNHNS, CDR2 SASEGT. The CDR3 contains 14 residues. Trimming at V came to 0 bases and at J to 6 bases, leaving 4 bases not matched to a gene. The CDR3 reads CASSEAGGEQTQYF. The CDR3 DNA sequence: TGTGCCAGCAGTGAAGCGGGGGGGGAACAGACCCAGTACTTC.

DNA for the CDR3: TGTGCCAGCAGCACGTCCGGGAGGACCTACGAGCAGTACTTC. Encoded protein: CASSTSGRTYEQYF. V is TRBV13 and J is TRBJ2-7, with TRBD2 matching 7 bases. Trimming removed 5 bases from V and 2 bases from J; junction bases left unmatched: 6. The CDR3 length is 14 residues. Germline V gives CDR1 PRHDT, CDR2 FYEKMQ (reference sequence).

CDR3 DNA sequence: TGTGCCAGCAGTTACTCGGCAGGGTATGAAAAACTGTTTTTT. This codes for CASSYSAGYEKLFF. The chain links TRBV6-5 to TRBJ1-4, with a possible D match to TRBD1 (5 bases). V was cut by 0 bases and J by 6 bases, with 8 bases left in between. This CDR3 comprises 14 residues. CDR1 is MNHEY and CDR2 is SVGAGI in the germline V gene.

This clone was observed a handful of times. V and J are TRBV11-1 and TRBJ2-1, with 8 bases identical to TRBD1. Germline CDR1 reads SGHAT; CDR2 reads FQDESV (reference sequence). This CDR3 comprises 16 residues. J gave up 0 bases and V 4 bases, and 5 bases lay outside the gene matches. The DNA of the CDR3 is TGTGCCAGCAGCTCGACAGGGGCGAGCTCCTACAATGAGCAGTTCTTC. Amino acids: CASSSTGASSYNEQFF.

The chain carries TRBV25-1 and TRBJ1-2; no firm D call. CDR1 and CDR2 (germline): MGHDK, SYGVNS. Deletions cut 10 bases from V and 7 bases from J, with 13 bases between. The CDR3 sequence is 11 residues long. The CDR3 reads CAMFGGGGYTF. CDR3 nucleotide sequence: TGTGCCATGTTCGGAGGTGGTGGCTACACCTTC.

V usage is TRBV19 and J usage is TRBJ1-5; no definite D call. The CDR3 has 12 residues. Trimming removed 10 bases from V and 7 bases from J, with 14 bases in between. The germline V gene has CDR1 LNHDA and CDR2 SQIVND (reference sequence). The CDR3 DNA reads TGTGCCACCTCAGACACCCGGCAGCCCCAGCATTTT. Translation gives CATSDTRQPQHF.

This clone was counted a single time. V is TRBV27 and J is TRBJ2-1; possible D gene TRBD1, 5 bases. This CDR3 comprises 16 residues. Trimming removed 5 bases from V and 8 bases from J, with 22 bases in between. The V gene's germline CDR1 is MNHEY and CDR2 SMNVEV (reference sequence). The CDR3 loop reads CASSPPWGYVGHEQFF. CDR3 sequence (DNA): TGTGCCAGCAGTCCCCCCTGGGGTTATGTGGGGCATGAGCAGTTCTTC.

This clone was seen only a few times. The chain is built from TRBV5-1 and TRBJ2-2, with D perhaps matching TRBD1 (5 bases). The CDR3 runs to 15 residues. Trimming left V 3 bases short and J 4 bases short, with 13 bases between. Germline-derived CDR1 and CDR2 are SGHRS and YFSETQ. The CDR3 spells CASSSTDSPTGELFF. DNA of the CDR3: TGCGCCAGCAGCTCGACTGACAGTCCCACCGGGGAGCTGTTTTTT.

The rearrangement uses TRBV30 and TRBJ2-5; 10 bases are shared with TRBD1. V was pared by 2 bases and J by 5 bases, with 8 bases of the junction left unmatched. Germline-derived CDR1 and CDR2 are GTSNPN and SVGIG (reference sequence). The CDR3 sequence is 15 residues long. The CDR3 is CAWSSGTGARETQYF. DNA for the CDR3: TGTGCCTGGAGTTCGGGGACAGGGGCACGGGAGACCCAGTACTTC.

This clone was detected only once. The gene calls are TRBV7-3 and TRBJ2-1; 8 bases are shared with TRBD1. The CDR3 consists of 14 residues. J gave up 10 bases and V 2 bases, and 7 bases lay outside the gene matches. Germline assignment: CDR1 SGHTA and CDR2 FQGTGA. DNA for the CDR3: TGTGCCAGCAGCTTATTTGGGACAGGAGACGAGCAGTTCTTC. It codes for CASSLFGTGDEQFF.

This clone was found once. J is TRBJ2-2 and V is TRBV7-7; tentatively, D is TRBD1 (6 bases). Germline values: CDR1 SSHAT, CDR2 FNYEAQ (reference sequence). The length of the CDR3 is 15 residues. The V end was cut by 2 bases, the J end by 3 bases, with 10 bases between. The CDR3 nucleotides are TGTGCCAGCAGCTTACAAGCAGGGGACACCGGGGAGCTGTTTTTT. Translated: CASSLQAGDTGELFF. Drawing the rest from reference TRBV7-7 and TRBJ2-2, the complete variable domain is GAGVSQSPRYKVTKRGQDVTLRCDPISSHATLYWYQQALGQGPEFLTYFNYEAQPDKSGLPSDRFSAERPEGSISTLTIQRTEQRDSAMYRCASSLQAGDTGELFFGEGSRLTVL.

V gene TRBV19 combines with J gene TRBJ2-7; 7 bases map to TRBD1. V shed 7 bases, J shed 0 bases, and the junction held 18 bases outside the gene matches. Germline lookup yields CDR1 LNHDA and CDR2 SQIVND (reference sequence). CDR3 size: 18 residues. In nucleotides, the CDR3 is TGTGCCAGTACCCAAAGATGGGACAGCAGCCTAAGCTCCTACGAGCAGTACTTC. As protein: CASTQRWDSSLSSYEQYF.

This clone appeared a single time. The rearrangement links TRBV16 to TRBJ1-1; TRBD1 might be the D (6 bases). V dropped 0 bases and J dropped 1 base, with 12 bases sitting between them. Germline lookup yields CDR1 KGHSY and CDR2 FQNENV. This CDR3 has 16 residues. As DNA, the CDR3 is TGTGCCAGCAGCCAATCGCAAACAGGGAGGAACACTGAAGCTTTCTTT. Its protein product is CASSQSQTGRNTEAFF. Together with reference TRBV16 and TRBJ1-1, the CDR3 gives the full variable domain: GEEVAQTPKHLVRGEGQKAKLYCAPIKGHSYVFWYQQVLKNEFKFLISFQNENVFDETGMPKERFSAKCLPNSPCSLEIQATKLEDSAVYFCASSQSQTGRNTEAFFGQGTRLTVV.